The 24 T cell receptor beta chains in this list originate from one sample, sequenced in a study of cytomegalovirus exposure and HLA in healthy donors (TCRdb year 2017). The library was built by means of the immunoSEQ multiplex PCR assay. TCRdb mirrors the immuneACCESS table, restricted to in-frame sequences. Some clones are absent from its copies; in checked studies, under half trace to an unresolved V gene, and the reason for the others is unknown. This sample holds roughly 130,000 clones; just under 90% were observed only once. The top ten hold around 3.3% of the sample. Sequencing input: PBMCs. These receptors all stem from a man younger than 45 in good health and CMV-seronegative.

CDR3 loop: CSVEDPDTEAFF. CDR3 nucleotide sequence: TGCAGCGTTGAAGACCCGGACACTGAAGCTTTCTTT. The V call is TRBV29-1, the J call TRBJ1-1; D gene ambiguous. Trimming shortened V by 0 bases and J by 3 bases, and 5 bases separated the two germline ends. CDR1 and CDR2 from the germline V gene are SQVTM and ANQGSEA. The CDR3 runs to 12 residues.

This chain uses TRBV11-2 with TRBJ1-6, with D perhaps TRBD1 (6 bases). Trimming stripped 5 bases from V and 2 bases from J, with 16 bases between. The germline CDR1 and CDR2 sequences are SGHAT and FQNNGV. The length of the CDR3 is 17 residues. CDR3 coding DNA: TGTGCCAGCAGCGGGGGGGGCCTTATGGCCTATAATTCACCCCTCCACTTT. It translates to CASSGGGLMAYNSPLHF.

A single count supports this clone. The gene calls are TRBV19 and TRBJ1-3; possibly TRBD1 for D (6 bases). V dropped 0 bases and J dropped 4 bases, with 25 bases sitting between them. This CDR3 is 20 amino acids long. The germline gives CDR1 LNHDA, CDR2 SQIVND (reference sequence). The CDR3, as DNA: TGTGCCAGTAGTATAGAACCGACAGGCTGGACTTCGGGGCCGGGAAACACCATATATTTT. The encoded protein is CASSIEPTGWTSGPGNTIYF.

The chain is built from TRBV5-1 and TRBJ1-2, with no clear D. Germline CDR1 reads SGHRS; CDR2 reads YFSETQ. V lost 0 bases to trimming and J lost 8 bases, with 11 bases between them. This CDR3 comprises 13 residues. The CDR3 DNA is TGCGCCAGCAGCTTGGAGGACTTAAACGGCTACACCTTC. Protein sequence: CASSLEDLNGYTF.

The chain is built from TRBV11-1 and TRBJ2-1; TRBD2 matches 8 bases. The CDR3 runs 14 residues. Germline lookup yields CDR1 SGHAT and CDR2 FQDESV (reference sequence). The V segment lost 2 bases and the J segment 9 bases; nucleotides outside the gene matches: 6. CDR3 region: CASSLNGGAVEQFF. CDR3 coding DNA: TGTGCCAGCAGCTTAAACGGGGGGGCCGTTGAGCAGTTCTTC. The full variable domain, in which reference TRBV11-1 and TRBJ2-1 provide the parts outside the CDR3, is EAEVAQSPRYKITEKSQAVAFWCDPISGHATLYWYRQILGQGPELLVQFQDESVVDDSQLPKDRFSAERLKGVDSTLKIQPAELGDSAMYLCASSLNGGAVEQFFGPGTRLTVL.

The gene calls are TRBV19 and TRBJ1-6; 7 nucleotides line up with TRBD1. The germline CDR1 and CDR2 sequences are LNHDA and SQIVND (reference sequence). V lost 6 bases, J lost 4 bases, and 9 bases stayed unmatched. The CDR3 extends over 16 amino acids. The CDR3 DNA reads TGTGCCAGTAGGATCAGGGGGAATGGGTATAATTCACCCCTCCACTTT. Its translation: CASRIRGNGYNSPLHF.

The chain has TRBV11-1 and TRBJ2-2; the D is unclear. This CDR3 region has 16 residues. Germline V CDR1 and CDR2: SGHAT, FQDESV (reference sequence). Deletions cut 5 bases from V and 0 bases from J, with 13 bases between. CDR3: CASSEMTYPNTGELFF. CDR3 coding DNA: TGTGCCAGCAGCGAAATGACTTACCCGAACACCGGGGAGCTGTTTTTT.

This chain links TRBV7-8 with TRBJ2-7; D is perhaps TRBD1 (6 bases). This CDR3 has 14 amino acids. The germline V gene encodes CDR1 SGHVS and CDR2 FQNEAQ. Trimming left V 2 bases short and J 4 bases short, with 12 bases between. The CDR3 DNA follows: TGTGCCAGCAGCTTAAACAGGGCTGGGTACGAGCAGTACTTC. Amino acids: CASSLNRAGYEQYF.

DNA for the CDR3: TGTGCCAGCAGTTACTCCCTGACAGGGTACCAAGAGACCCAGTACTTC. Translated: CASSYSLTGYQETQYF. J is TRBJ2-5 and V is TRBV6-5; TRBD1 matches 7 bases. Looked up from germline, CDR1 is MNHEY and CDR2 is SVGAGI. V gave up 0 bases and J gave up 0 bases; unmatched junction bases: 4. CDR3 length equals 16 residues.

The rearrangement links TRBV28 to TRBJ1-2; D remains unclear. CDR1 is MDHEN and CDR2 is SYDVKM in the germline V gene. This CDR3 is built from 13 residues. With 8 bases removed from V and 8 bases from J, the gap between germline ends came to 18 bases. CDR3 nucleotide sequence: TGTGCCAGCGGGCACAGTGGAGAGGGCGGCTACACCTTC. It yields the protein CASGHSGEGGYTF.

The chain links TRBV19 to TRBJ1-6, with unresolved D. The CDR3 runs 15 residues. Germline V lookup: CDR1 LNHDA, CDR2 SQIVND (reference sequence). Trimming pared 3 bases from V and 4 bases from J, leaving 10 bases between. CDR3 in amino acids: CASSIGLKYNSPLHF. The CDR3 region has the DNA TGTGCCAGTAGTATTGGGCTGAAGTATAATTCACCCCTCCACTTT.

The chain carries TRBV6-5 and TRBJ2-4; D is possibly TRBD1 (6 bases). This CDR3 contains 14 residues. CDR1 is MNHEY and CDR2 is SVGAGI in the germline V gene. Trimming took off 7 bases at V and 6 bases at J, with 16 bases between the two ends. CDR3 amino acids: CASMGTGKGNIQYF. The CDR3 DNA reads TGTGCCAGCATGGGAACAGGGAAGGGAAACATTCAGTACTTC.

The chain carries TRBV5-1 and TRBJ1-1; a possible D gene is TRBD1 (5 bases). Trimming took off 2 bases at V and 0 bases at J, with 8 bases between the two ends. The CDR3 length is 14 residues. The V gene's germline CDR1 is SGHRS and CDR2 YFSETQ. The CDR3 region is CASSLPGMNTEAFF. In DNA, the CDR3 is TGCGCCAGCAGCTTACCAGGGATGAACACTGAAGCTTTCTTT.

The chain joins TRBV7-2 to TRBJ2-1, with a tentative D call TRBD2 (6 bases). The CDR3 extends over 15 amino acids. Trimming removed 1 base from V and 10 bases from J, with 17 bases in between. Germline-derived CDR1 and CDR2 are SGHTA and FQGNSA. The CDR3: CASSLDLAGLGEQFF. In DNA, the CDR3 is TGTGCCAGCAGCTTAGATTTGGCGGGGCTGGGGGAGCAGTTCTTC. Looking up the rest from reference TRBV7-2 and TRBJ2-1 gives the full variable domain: GAGVSQSPSNKVTEKGKDVELRCDPISGHTALYWYRQSLGQGLEFLIYFQGNSAPDKSGLPSDRFSAERTGGSVSTLTIQRTQQEDSAVYLCASSLDLAGLGEQFFGPGTRLTVL.

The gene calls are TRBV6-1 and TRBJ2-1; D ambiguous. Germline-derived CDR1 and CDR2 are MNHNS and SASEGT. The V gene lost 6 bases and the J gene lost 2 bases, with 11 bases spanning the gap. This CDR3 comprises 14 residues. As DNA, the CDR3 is TGTGCCAGCAGATTATCCCTAACCTACAATGAGCAGTTCTTC. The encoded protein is CASRLSLTYNEQFF.

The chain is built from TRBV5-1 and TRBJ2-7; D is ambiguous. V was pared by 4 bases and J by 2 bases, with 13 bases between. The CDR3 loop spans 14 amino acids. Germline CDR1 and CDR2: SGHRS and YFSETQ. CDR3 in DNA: TGCGCCAGCAGCCCCGATTTGGGCCCCTACGAGCAGTACTTC. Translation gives CASSPDLGPYEQYF.

Here the CDR3 reads CASSSMGADEQFF. The CDR3 bases are TGTGCCAGCTCATCAATGGGGGCCGATGAGCAGTTCTTC. The J gene is TRBJ2-1, the V gene TRBV18, with TRBD1 as a possible D gene (6 bases). Between the trimmed V and J ends, which lost 5 bases and 8 bases, there was a span of 13 bases. Germline lookup yields CDR1 KGHSH and CDR2 LQKENI. The CDR3 runs 13 residues.

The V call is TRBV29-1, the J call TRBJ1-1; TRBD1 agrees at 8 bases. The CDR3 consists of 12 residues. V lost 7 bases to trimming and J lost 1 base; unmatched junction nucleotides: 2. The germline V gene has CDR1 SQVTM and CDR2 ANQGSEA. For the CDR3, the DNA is TGCAGCGGAGGGACAGGGAACACTGAAGCTTTCTTT. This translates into CSGGTGNTEAFF.

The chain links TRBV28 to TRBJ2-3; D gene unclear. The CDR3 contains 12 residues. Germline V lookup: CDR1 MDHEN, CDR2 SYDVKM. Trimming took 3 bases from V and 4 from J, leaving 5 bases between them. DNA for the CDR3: TGTGCCAGCAGTTTTAAGCCAGATACGCAGTATTTT. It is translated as CASSFKPDTQYF.

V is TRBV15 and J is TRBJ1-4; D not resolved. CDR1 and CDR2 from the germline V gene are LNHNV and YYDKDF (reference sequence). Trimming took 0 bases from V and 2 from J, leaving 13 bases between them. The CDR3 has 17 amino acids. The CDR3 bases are TGTGCCACCAGCAGAGAACGAAGCACCCCGACTAATGAAAAACTGTTTTTT. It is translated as CATSRERSTPTNEKLFF.

CDR3 residues: CASSPHGGMEKLFF. CDR3 bases: TGTGCCAGCAGCCCCCATGGGGGGATGGAAAAACTGTTTTTT. The chain links TRBV7-2 to TRBJ1-4, with a weak D call TRBD1 (5 bases). CDR1 is SGHTA and CDR2 is FQGNSA in the germline V gene. CDR3 length: 14 amino acids. With 5 bases removed from V and 8 bases from J, the gap between germline ends came to 15 bases.

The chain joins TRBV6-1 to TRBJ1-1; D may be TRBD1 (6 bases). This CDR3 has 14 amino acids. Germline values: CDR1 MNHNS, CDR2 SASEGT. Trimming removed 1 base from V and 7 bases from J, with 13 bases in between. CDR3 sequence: CASSEGRGRGEAFF. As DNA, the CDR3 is TGTGCCAGCAGTGAAGGCAGGGGCAGGGGTGAAGCTTTCTTT.

CDR3 sequence: CSVDFFSTQAHGYTF. CDR3 nucleotide sequence: TGCAGCGTTGATTTTTTTTCAACACAGGCCCATGGCTACACCTTC. The chain is built from TRBV29-1 and TRBJ1-2, with D perhaps matching TRBD1 (5 bases). Per the germline V gene, CDR1 is SQVTM and CDR2 is ANQGSEA. With 3 bases removed from V and 6 bases from J, the gap between germline ends came to 20 bases. This CDR3 contains 15 residues. Full variable domain (missing parts from reference TRBV29-1 and TRBJ1-2): SAVISQKPSRDICQRGTSLTIQCQVDSQVTMMFWYRQQPGQSLTLIATANQGSEATYESGFVIDKFPISRPNLTFSTLTVSNMSPEDSSIYLCSVDFFSTQAHGYTFGSGTRLTVV.

DNA for the CDR3: TGTGCCAGCAGTTTATCCCCCAGGCCTAGCAATCAGCCCCAGCATTTT. Encoded protein: CASSLSPRPSNQPQHF. The gene calls are TRBV28 and TRBJ1-5; D uncertain. Trimming pared 1 base from V and 0 bases from J, leaving 10 bases between. Germline CDR1 reads MDHEN; CDR2 reads SYDVKM. The CDR3 runs 16 residues.